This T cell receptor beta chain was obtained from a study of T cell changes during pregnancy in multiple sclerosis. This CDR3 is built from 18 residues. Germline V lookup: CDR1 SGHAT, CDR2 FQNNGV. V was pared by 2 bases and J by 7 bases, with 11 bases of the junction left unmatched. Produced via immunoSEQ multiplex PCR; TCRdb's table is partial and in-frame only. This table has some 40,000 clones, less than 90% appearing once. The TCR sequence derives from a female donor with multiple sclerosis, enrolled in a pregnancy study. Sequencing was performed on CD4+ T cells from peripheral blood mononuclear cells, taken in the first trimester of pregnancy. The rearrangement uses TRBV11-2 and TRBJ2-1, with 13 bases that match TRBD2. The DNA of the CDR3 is TGTGCCAGCAGCTTAACATCTTCGACTAGCGGGAGGTCGAATGAGCAGTTCTTC. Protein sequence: CASSLTSSTSGRSNEQFF.